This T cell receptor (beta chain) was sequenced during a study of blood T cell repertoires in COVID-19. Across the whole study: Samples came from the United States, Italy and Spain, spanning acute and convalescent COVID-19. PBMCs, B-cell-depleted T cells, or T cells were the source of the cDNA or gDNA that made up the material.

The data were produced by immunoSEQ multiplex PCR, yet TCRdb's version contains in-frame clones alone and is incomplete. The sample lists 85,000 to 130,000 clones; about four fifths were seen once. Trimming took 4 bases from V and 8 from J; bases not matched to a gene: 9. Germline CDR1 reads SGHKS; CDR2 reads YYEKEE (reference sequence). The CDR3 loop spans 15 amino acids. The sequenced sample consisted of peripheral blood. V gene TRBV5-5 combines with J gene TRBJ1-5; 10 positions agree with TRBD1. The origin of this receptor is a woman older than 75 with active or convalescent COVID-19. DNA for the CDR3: TGTGCCAGCAGCCCGGGACAGGGGATCAGGGAGCCCCAGCATTTT. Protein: CASSPGQGIREPQHF. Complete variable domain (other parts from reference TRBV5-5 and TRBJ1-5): DAGVTQSPTHLIKTRGQQVTLRCSPISGHKSVSWYQQVLGQGPQFIFQYYEKEERGRGNFPDRFSARQFPNYSSELNVNALLLGDSALYLCASSPGQGIREPQHFGDGTRLSIL.